The rows below give T cell receptor beta chains drawn from one sample of a study of beta chain features in type 1 diabetes. Sequencing used immunoSEQ multiplex PCR; TCRdb keeps in-frame clones, though not all of them. The sample yields approximately 250,000 clones, 12% to 15% seen once. The sample was naive CD4+ T cells from blood. These receptors were taken from a woman in her 40s in good health. CDR3s include the opening cysteine and the closing phenylalanine or tryptophan. The D gene is left open where the match is weak. Not every row has a clone size; where given, it reads once, few, many or a size class.

TRBJ2-1 | TRBD2 | TRBV27 | few | TGTGCCAGCAGTACCCGACTAGCGGGCAGCTACAATGAGCAGTTCTTC | CASSTRLAGSYNEQFF
TRBJ2-1 | TRBD1 | TRBV18 | - | TGTGCCAGCTCACTCGACAGGGGGCATGAGCAGTTCTTC | CASSLDRGHEQFF
TRBJ2-3 | TRBD1 | TRBV2 | few | TGTGCCAGCATCCGGACAGGTAACACAGATACGCAGTATTTT | CASIRTGNTDTQYF
TRBJ1-1 | - | TRBV18 | - | TGTGCCAGCTCACCCCTTAGCCCATCCATGAACACTGAAGCTTTCTTT | CASSPLSPSMNTEAFF
TRBJ2-5 | TRBD1 | TRBV5-1 | few | TGCGCCAGCAGCTTTGTTTCGGGACAGGGTGAGACCCAGTACTTC | CASSFVSGQGETQYF
TRBJ2-1 | - | TRBV5-4 | few | TGTGCCAGCAGCTTGGGGGTCGGGACCTACAATGAGCAGTTCTTC | CASSLGVGTYNEQFF
TRBJ1-2 | TRBD1 | TRBV10-3 | - | TGTGCCATCAGTGAGTCTCGACAGGGCCATGGCTACACCTTC | CAISESRQGHGYTF
TRBJ1-2 | TRBD1 | TRBV5-4 | - | TGTGCCAGCAGCACGGGACAGGGGATATCTTATGGCTACACCTTC | CASSTGQGISYGYTF
TRBJ2-7 | TRBD2 | TRBV7-9 | few | TGTGCCAGCAGCTCCCGATTCAGTTGGGAGGGCCAGCTGGAGCAGTACTTC | CASSSRFSWEGQLEQYF
TRBJ2-7 | - | TRBV25-1 | - | TGTGCCAGCACCGAGGACATTAGCCACGAGCAGTACTTC | CASTEDISHEQYF
TRBJ2-3 | - | TRBV19 | - | TGTGCCAGTAGTAGTTCGGGGGGCGGCACAGATACGCAGTATTTT | CASSSSGGGTDTQYF
TRBJ1-5 | - | TRBV18 | few | TGTGCCAGCTCACCACCAGGGGGTGGACAGCCCCAGCATTTT | CASSPPGGGQPQHF
TRBJ1-2 | TRBD1 | TRBV6-6 | few | TGTGCCACCAATGGACAGGGGAGCTATGGCTACACCTTC | CATNGQGSYGYTF
TRBJ2-1 | - | TRBV4-3 | many | TGCGCCAGCAGCCAAACACAAAACAATGAGCAGTTCTTC | CASSQTQNNEQFF
TRBJ1-2 | - | TRBV11-2 | - | TGTGCCAGCAGCTTAGGCCTCGTACTCAAAAAGCATGGCTACACCTTC | CASSLGLVLKKHGYTF
TRBJ2-3 | - | TRBV2 | few | TGTGCCAGCAGTGGGACAGGCACAGATACGCAGTATTTT | CASSGTGTDTQYF
TRBJ2-7 | - | TRBV6-1 | few | TGTGCCAGCAGTGCTTCGTTGACTAGAGGTCGCGAGCAGTACTTC | CASSASLTRGREQYF
TRBJ2-1 | TRBD1 | TRBV19 | - | TGTGCCAGTAGTTCGAGGGGGCAGCTTAGGAATGAGCAGTTCTTC | CASSSRGQLRNEQFF
TRBJ2-5 | TRBD2 | TRBV2 | - | TGTGCCAGCGAGCGGGGGGCCCTAAAGACCCAGTACTTC | CASERGALKTQYF
TRBJ2-7 | TRBD2 | TRBV5-4 | - | TGTGCCAGCAGCATGGGGCTAGCGGGGGGGCAGCAGTACTTC | CASSMGLAGGQQYF
TRBJ1-3 | TRBD1 | TRBV10-3 | - | TGTGCCATCACCGGGACAGGGAATGGAAACACCATATATTTT | CAITGTGNGNTIYF
TRBJ1-6 | TRBD1 | TRBV10-3 | - | TGTGCCATCAGTGACCCGACAGGGGTCGGGGTGGGTTCACCCCTCCACTTT | CAISDPTGVGVGSPLHF
TRBJ2-3 | - | TRBV6-4 | few | TGTGCCAGCAGTGAGGGTTGGGGACTTCCCACAGATACGCAGTATTTT | CASSEGWGLPTDTQYF
TRBJ1-1 | TRBD1 | TRBV29-1 | few | TGCAGCGTTGCAGACGGGACAGCGAACACTGAAGCTTTCTTT | CSVADGTANTEAFF
TRBJ2-7 | - | TRBV9 | - | TGTGCCAGCAGCGGAGGATTCTTCAGGGAAAACGAGCAGTACTTC | CASSGGFFRENEQYF
TRBJ1-3 | - | TRBV7-6 | few | TGTGCCAGCAGCTTTTGGACATCTGGAAACACCATATATTTT | CASSFWTSGNTIYF
TRBJ1-6 | - | TRBV7-9 | - | TGTGCCAGCAGCTTAACGACCACGACTGATTCACCCCTCCACTTT | CASSLTTTTDSPLHF
TRBJ2-3 | TRBD2 | TRBV4-2 | - | TGTGCCAGCAGCCAAGATGGGCGGGAGGGAGGTAATACGCAGTATTTT | CASSQDGREGGNTQYF
TRBJ2-4 | - | TRBV6-6 | few | TGTGCCAGCAGAAAAGGGGATGCCAAAAACATTCAGTACTTC | CASRKGDAKNIQYF
TRBJ1-2 | TRBD1 | TRBV25-1 | few | TGTGCCAGCAGTGGCGGACAGGGGGCGAACTATGGCTACACCTTC | CASSGGQGANYGYTF
TRBJ2-1 | TRBD1 | TRBV10-3 | few | TGTGCCATCAGTGGGCGACAGGGGGCTAATGAGCAGTTCTTC | CAISGRQGANEQFF
TRBJ2-5 | - | TRBV6-5 | few | TGTGCCAGCAGTTACAGGGGGCAAGAGACCCAGTACTTC | CASSYRGQETQYF
TRBJ2-7 | - | TRBV5-4 | - | TGTGCCAGCAGCCCCAAAGACACCTACGAGCAGTACTTC | CASSPKDTYEQYF
TRBJ1-2 | TRBD1 | TRBV4-3 | many | TGCGCCAGCAGCCAGGGGCCGGGACAGGGTAACTATGGCTACACCTTC | CASSQGPGQGNYGYTF
TRBJ1-5 | TRBD1 | TRBV7-9 | few | TGTGCCAGCAGCCCCGACAGGGGGCCCAATCAGCCCCAGCATTTT | CASSPDRGPNQPQHF
TRBJ2-7 | - | TRBV5-1 | - | TGCGCCAGCAGCTTGGTTCCCGGCGGTCCGTCCTACGAGCAGTACTTC | CASSLVPGGPSYEQYF
TRBJ2-7 | - | TRBV7-2 | - | TGTGCCAGCAGCTTACAGGGCCTCTACGAGCAGTACTTC | CASSLQGLYEQYF
TRBJ1-2 | TRBD1 | TRBV7-2 | few | TGTGCCAGCAGCGTGACAGGGATCTATGGCTACACCTTC | CASSVTGIYGYTF
TRBJ2-4 | TRBD1 | TRBV2 | - | TGTGCCAGCAGTCCCATGGACAGGGACCCAAACATTCAGTACTTC | CASSPMDRDPNIQYF
TRBJ2-3 | TRBD2 | TRBV7-8 | - | TGTGCCAGCAGCTTAACTAGCGACACAGATACGCAGTATTTT | CASSLTSDTDTQYF
TRBJ1-5 | TRBD1 | TRBV6-5 | - | TGTGCCAGCCGACAGGGTGATCAGCCCCAGCATTTT | CASRQGDQPQHF
TRBJ1-2 | - | TRBV15 | few | TGTGCCACCAGCAGAGATAAGAGATATGGCTACACCTTC | CATSRDKRYGYTF
TRBJ1-1 | - | TRBV5-4 | few | TGTGCCAGCAGCTTGAGGGGGATGAACACTGAAGCTTTCTTT | CASSLRGMNTEAFF
TRBJ1-2 | TRBD1 | TRBV2 | few | TGTGCCAGCAGTGAAACGGAGGGGGCGAACTATGGCTACACCTTC | CASSETEGANYGYTF
TRBJ1-6 | - | TRBV7-6 | few | TGTGCCAGCAGCTCCACCCCGACAGATTCACCCCTCCACTTT | CASSSTPTDSPLHF
TRBJ2-2 | TRBD2 | TRBV5-1 | few | TGCGCCAGCAGCCCCCGGACTAGCGGCCTGACCGGGGAGCTGTTTTTT | CASSPRTSGLTGELFF
TRBJ1-6 | - | TRBV10-3 | few | TGTGCCATCAGTGAGTCGAACGGGGTCGGGAACTCACCCCTCCACTTT | CAISESNGVGNSPLHF
TRBJ2-2 | TRBD2 | TRBV29-1 | few | TGCAGCGTCAAGCGGGGTTTGAACACCGGGGAGCTGTTTTTT | CSVKRGLNTGELFF
TRBJ1-4 | - | TRBV29-1 | few | TGCAGCGCCGGCCAGACGGGTTTTCTGGAAAAACTGTTTTTT | CSAGQTGFLEKLFF
TRBJ2-3 | - | TRBV7-2 | - | TGTGCCAGCAGCTTAGTTCCCAGAGGGCAGTATTTT | CASSLVPRGQYF
TRBJ2-3 | TRBD2 | TRBV7-2 | - | TGTGCCAGCAGCTTAGCTCGGGGGGTAGCAGATACGCAGTATTTT | CASSLARGVADTQYF
TRBJ2-3 | - | TRBV20-1 | few | TGCAGTGCTCCTCGCGGCGATACGCAGTATTTT | CSAPRGDTQYF
TRBJ1-6 | - | TRBV18 | - | TGTGCCAGCTCACCGCCCGAGGGGGTCAATTCACCCCTCCACTTT | CASSPPEGVNSPLHF
TRBJ2-3 | - | TRBV7-9 | - | TGTGCCAGCAGCTCTAGGGCCGGAGGGGTTTCTCCGCAGTATTTT | CASSSRAGGVSPQYF
TRBJ2-3 | TRBD1 | TRBV6-5 | - | TGTGCCAGCAGTTGGGACAGGGATGGGAGCACAGATACGCAGTATTTT | CASSWDRDGSTDTQYF
TRBJ1-5 | TRBD1 | TRBV27 | - | TGTGCCAGCAGTTCGAGACAGGGTGAGCCCCAGCATTTT | CASSSRQGEPQHF
TRBJ2-1 | TRBD2 | TRBV5-1 | - | TGCGCCAGCAGCTTCGGCGGGGGGAGGGATGAGCAGTTCTTC | CASSFGGGRDEQFF
TRBJ2-2 | TRBD2 | TRBV5-1 | few | TGCGCCAGCCACCGGGGGCTAGCGGGGCTGAACACCGGGGAGCTGTTTTTT | CASHRGLAGLNTGELFF
TRBJ2-5 | TRBD1 | TRBV5-4 | - | TGTGCCAGCAGCCCGACAGGGGGAAGAAAACAAGAGACCCAGTACTTC | CASSPTGGRKQETQYF
TRBJ2-2 | - | TRBV5-1 | - | TGCGCCAGCAGCACTCAGAACACCGGGGAGCTGTTTTTT | CASSTQNTGELFF